This paragraph covers one TCR beta chain sequence. The data are from a study of cytotoxic CD8 clonotypes in ibrutinib-treated CLL. TCRdb's copy holds only in-frame clones and misses some; the assay was immunoSEQ multiplex PCR. This table holds about 14,000 clones, 55% to 75% found once. Trimming stripped 0 bases from V and 7 bases from J, with 4 bases between. Germline V lookup: CDR1 LNHNV, CDR2 YYDKDF (reference sequence). The CDR3 runs to 12 residues. The chain couples TRBV15 to TRBJ2-1; D call uncertain. This TCR was recovered from a human donor with chronic lymphocytic leukemia. The sample consisted of PBMCs, taken before ibrutinib treatment. CDR3 DNA: TGTGCCACCAGCAGAGATTTAAATGAGCAGTTCTTC. Translation gives CATSRDLNEQFF.